The table lists the clone carrying this T cell receptor (beta chain) with a count of one. Its specificity is not known. These data belong to a study of neoadjuvant nivolumab and ipilimumab in lung cancer. For the study at large: The combination arm added day-1 ipilimumab 1 mg/kg to nivolumab 3 mg/kg on days 1, 15, 29. Findings and limits, study-wide: Only two of four nivolumab-treated tumors gained richness and clonality by surgery.

Profiled with immunoSEQ multiplex PCR; TCRdb holds only in-frame clones, not every one. Altogether 25,000 to 35,000 clones are present, just over 90% being singletons, with the ten largest covering around 4.8%. The CDR3 consists of 13 residues. CDR1 is LNHDA and CDR2 is SQIVND in the germline V gene (reference sequence). Deletions cut 3 bases from V and 7 bases from J, with 10 bases between. This material consisted of peripheral blood, taken after neoadjuvant nivolumab, alone or with ipilimumab, at or shortly before surgery. This clonotype was sampled from an adult with non-small cell lung cancer. The genes are TRBV19 and TRBJ1-5, with unresolved D. For the CDR3, the DNA is TGTGCCAGTAGTATGACACAGAGGCAGCCCCAGCATTTT. This sequence encodes CASSMTQRQPQHF.